Below are 8 T cell receptor beta chains sequenced from a single sample in a study of regulatory T cells in long-lasting Graves disease. Through Arm-PCR of CDR3 regions and iRepertoire HTBI primers, TCR beta libraries were built. Each CDR3 protein gets one entry after TCRdb re-called the multiplex PCR reads with MiXCR. Seen here are 300,000 to 400,000 distinct CDR3 sequences, approximately 15% observed once, and the top ten hold less than 35%. The time point here: newly diagnosed GD, antithyroid drugs for less than 3 months. From RNA extracted from PBMCs, the TCR library was made. A further study also used this sample, focusing on T cells in Graves' hyperthyroidism and ophthalmopathy.

The starting material was peripheral blood mononuclear cells (PBMCs), obtained at new diagnosis, from a patient treated with antithyroid drugs. These receptors were collected from a man aged 40-55 years with Graves disease.

This clonotype was seen at least ten times. This chain uses TRBV5-1 with TRBJ2-3, with 8 bases matching TRBD1. The CDR3 consists of 16 residues. Per germline, CDR1 SGHRS and CDR2 YFSETQ. V was clipped by 0 bases and J by 6 bases; unmatched bases: 9. CDR3 DNA: TGCGCCAGCAGCTTGGATGCAGGGGGCCAGGGTGATACGCAGTATTTT. Translating it yields CASSLDAGGQGDTQYF.

The sample holds many counts of this clonotype. The chain couples TRBV10-3 to TRBJ2-1; 11 bases match TRBD2. After removal of 5 bases from V and 7 bases from J, the junction contained 13 bases not matched to a gene. The germline CDR1 and CDR2 sequences are ENHRY and SYGVKD. This CDR3 is 17 amino acids long. The CDR3 reads CAISIHSGGATRNEQFF. In DNA, the CDR3 is TGTGCCATCAGTATCCATAGCGGGGGGGCCACGAGGAATGAGCAGTTCTTC.

This clonotype was observed a few times. The chain has TRBV5-1 and TRBJ1-3; D remains unclear. In germline, CDR1 is SGHRS, CDR2 YFSETQ. The V and J ends lost 0 bases and 3 bases respectively, with 13 bases between them. This CDR3 is built from 16 residues. CDR3 nucleotides: TGCGCCAGCAGCTTGGTTGCCCTCCGCGGTGGAAACACCATATATTTT. Residues: CASSLVALRGGNTIYF. Variable domain in full (rest from reference TRBV5-1 and TRBJ1-3): KAGVTQTPRYLIKTRGQQVTLSCSPISGHRSVSWYQQTPGQGLQFLFEYFSETQRNKGNFPGRFSGRQFSNSRSEMNVSTLELGDSALYLCASSLVALRGGNTIYFGEGSWLTVV.

CDR3 nucleotide sequence: TGTGCCAGCAGTCCGGGAACTACATCTAATGAAAAACTGTTTTTT. Translating it yields CASSPGTTSNEKLFF. The rearrangement joins TRBV12-3 or TRBV12-4 to TRBJ1-4; D is undetermined. CDR3 length equals 15 residues. Trimming cost V 5 bases and J 3 bases, with 13 bases left between them.

This clonotype was seen repeatedly, ten times or more. The CDR3 nucleotides read TGTGCCAGCTCACCGCCTGAGGGTGGCTACACCTTC. It yields the protein CASSPPEGGYTF. The chain has TRBV18 and TRBJ1-2; D remains ambiguous. V was shortened by 3 bases and J by 7 bases, with 9 bases between the two germline ends. Germline V gene lookup returns CDR1 KGHSH and CDR2 LQKENI. The CDR3 contains 12 residues.

This clonotype was observed many times. The chain has TRBV4-3 and TRBJ2-7; no reliable D call. CDR3 length equals 15 residues. V dropped 0 bases and J dropped 0 bases, with 9 bases sitting between them. The germline gives CDR1 LGHNA, CDR2 YSLEER. For the CDR3, the DNA is TGCGCCAGCAGCCAAGAGGGGTACAGCTCCTACGAGCAGTACTTC. It is translated as CASSQEGYSSYEQYF.

In its sample, this clonotype was seen many times. The V and J genes are TRBV5-1 and TRBJ1-2; D unclear. V was trimmed by 2 bases and J by 1 base, leaving 12 bases between them. The germline V gene encodes CDR1 SGHRS and CDR2 YFSETQ. The CDR3 is made up of 15 amino acids. CDR3 sequence (DNA): TGCGCCAGCAGCTTAGGTGGTGGAGATAACTATGGCTACACCTTC. It specifies CASSLGGGDNYGYTF.

This clonotype occurred many times. This chain links TRBV28 with TRBJ2-7; TRBD1 aligns across 9 bases. V trimming: 5 bases; J trimming: 5 bases; junction bases outside the gene matches: 10. The germline CDR1 and CDR2 sequences are MDHEN and SYDVKM. CDR3 length equals 15 residues. The CDR3 sequence: CASSTTGTGSDEQYF. CDR3 DNA sequence: TGTGCCAGCAGTACCACCGGGACAGGGTCGGACGAGCAGTACTTC. The variable domain in full, completed from reference TRBV28 and TRBJ2-7, reads DVKVTQSSRYLVKRTGEKVFLECVQDMDHENMFWYRQDPGLGLRLIYFSYDVKMKEKGDIPEGYSVSREKKERFSLILESASTNQTSMYLCASSTTGTGSDEQYFGPGTRLTVT.